The text below deals with one T cell receptor (beta chain). The libraries were made with immunoSEQ v3. Clones were sequenced by immunoSEQ multiplex PCR, and TCRdb holds only the in-frame ones, with some missing. The sample lists 40,000 to 55,000 clones, less than 80% occurring once. The germline V and J ends were trimmed by 10 bases and 0 bases, with 13 bases remaining between them. Germline CDR1 reads SEHNR; CDR2 reads FQNEAQ (reference sequence). CDR3 length: 14 residues. The source of the sample is a study of TIL therapy for anti-PD-1-resistant metastatic lung cancer. Time point in this sample: pre-treatment sample, taken before nivolumab and TIL therapy.

The clonotype originates from a woman between 25 and 80 years old with non-small cell lung cancer. V gene TRBV7-9 combines with J gene TRBJ1-3; no definite D call. The source material was blood, sampled at baseline. The CDR3 DNA reads as TGTGCCACCACCCCCGGACTCTCTGGAAACACCATATATTTT. Translation: CATTPGLSGNTIYF.